The clone carrying this T cell receptor beta chain was observed a few times. The sample is drawn from a study of CD8 T cells in ankylosing spondylitis. Each CDR3 protein gets one entry after TCRdb re-called the 5' RACE reads with MiXCR. The profile covers about 270,000 distinct CDR3 sequences, with roughly 32% appearing a single time and approximately 4% taken by the ten largest. The CDR3 spans 12 residues. The V end lost 7 bases, the J end lost 4 bases, and 12 bases lay between the germline ends. Looked up from germline, CDR1 is DFQATT and CDR2 is SNEGSKA (reference sequence). The chain uses TRBV20-1 and TRBJ2-3; unclear D gene. The sequence was collected from a male donor with ankylosing spondylitis or in good health (not recorded which). The sample was blood, either unsorted or a sorted T cell fraction (not recorded which). The CDR3, as DNA: TGCAGTGTAAGGCAGCTCCCAGATACGCAGTATTTT. It is translated as CSVRQLPDTQYF.